The rows below give T cell receptor beta chains drawn from one sample of a study of cytomegalovirus exposure and HLA in healthy donors. The protocol was immunoSEQ multiplex PCR, while the TCRdb copy is restricted to in-frame clones and leaves out a portion. Of 95,000 to 100,000 clones listed, around 75% are singletons. Material: PBMCs. These TCRs come from a man aged 45-65 years in good health and CMV-seronegative. Each CDR3 is given with its conserved first and last residue. The D gene is left open where the match is weak. Clone size is given for some rows only: seen once, a few or many times, or a class if the clone is expanded.

CDR3: CASSPTSGGAYEQFF
DNA: TGCGCCAGCAGTCCGACTAGCGGGGGGGCATATGAGCAGTTCTTC
J: TRBJ2-1
size: once
D: TRBD2
V: TRBV5-1

CDR3: CASSVEDRGEQFF
DNA: TGTGCCAGCAGCGTAGAGGACAGGGGTGAGCAGTTCTTC
J: TRBJ2-1
size: -
D: TRBD1
V: TRBV9

CDR3: CASSLVAGTIHEQFF
DNA: TGTGCCAGCAGCTTAGTTGCGGGGACGATCCATGAGCAGTTCTTC
J: TRBJ2-1
size: -
D: -
V: TRBV7-6

CDR3: CASSERWEQYF
DNA: TGTGCCAGCAGTGAGAGGTGGGAGCAGTACTTC
J: TRBJ2-7
size: -
D: -
V: TRBV28

CDR3: CASSSQAGSNYGYTF
DNA: TGTGCCAGCAGCTCGCAAGCAGGTTCTAACTATGGCTACACCTTC
J: TRBJ1-2
size: -
D: -
V: TRBV7-9

CDR3: CASSQLAGVYEQYF
DNA: TGTGCCAGCAGCCAACTAGCGGGAGTCTACGAGCAGTACTTC
J: TRBJ2-7
size: -
D: TRBD2
V: TRBV5-6

CDR3: CASSKGMKRVNTYNEQFF
DNA: TGTGCCAGCAGCAAAGGGATGAAGCGGGTAAACACCTACAATGAGCAGTTCTTC
J: TRBJ2-1
size: -
D: -
V: TRBV21-1

CDR3: CASSEWLAGGTDTQYF
DNA: TGTGCCAGCAGTGAATGGCTAGCGGGGGGCACAGATACGCAGTATTTT
J: TRBJ2-3
size: -
D: TRBD2
V: TRBV6-1

CDR3: CASTRTGGQPQHF
DNA: TGTGCCAGCACCCGGACAGGGGGACAGCCCCAGCATTTT
J: TRBJ1-5
size: -
D: TRBD1
V: TRBV28

CDR3: CASSLAGQKETQYF
DNA: TGTGCCAGCAGCTTAGCGGGACAGAAAGAGACCCAGTACTTC
J: TRBJ2-5
size: once
D: TRBD1
V: TRBV7-9

CDR3: CASSLGGGPHGYTF
DNA: TGTGCCAGCAGTTTGGGCGGGGGCCCCCATGGCTACACCTTC
J: TRBJ1-2
size: -
D: -
V: TRBV27

CDR3: CASSGLTGGAYEQYF
DNA: TGTGCCAGCAGTGGTTTGACAGGGGGAGCCTACGAGCAGTACTTC
J: TRBJ2-7
size: -
D: TRBD1
V: TRBV6-1

CDR3: CASSRRPGLEGSYEQYF
DNA: TGTGCCAGCTCACGACGTCCGGGACTAGAAGGGTCCTACGAGCAGTACTTC
J: TRBJ2-7
size: -
D: TRBD2
V: TRBV18

CDR3: CASSPQTGGIEETQYF
DNA: TGTGCCAGCTCACCACAAACAGGGGGTATTGAAGAGACCCAGTACTTC
J: TRBJ2-5
size: -
D: TRBD1
V: TRBV18